This TCR beta chain was found in a study of beta chain features in type 1 diabetes. Overall study results and limits: The study found that naive, central memory and Treg TCRB repertoires appeared more similar in patients than in healthy donors. In all four CD4+ subsets, TCRB CDR3 length was significantly, moderately reduced in type 1 diabetes.

A CD45RO/CCR7/CD25/CD127/CD95/CD27 panel sorted naive, central memory, regulatory and stem cell-like memory CD4+ cells. Sort purity for all populations was recorded as exceeding 98%. V was clipped by 4 bases and J by 6 bases, with 17 bases between them. This CDR3 is built from 14 residues. Germline V lookup: CDR1 SGHRS, CDR2 YFSETQ. Of the isolated RNA, all was reverse transcribed, and so the sequenced material was expressed TCRB transcripts. Repertoires were generated with immunoSEQ multiplex PCR, while TCRdb's copy carries only in-frame clones and drops some. The repertoire has 300,000 to 400,000 clones, 9.3% of them found once; the top ten carry 1%. This clone has ten or more counts. The target antigen is unknown.

V is TRBV5-1 and J is TRBJ2-7; D perhaps matches TRBD1 (5 bases). Sequencing was performed on central memory CD4+ T cells from blood. This receptor was obtained from a man aged 25-45 years with type 1 diabetes. For the CDR3, the DNA is TGCGCCAGCAGCCTCGATGCAGGGATCGGCGAGCAGTACTTC. This codes for CASSLDAGIGEQYF. Variable domain in full (rest from reference TRBV5-1 and TRBJ2-7): KAGVTQTPRYLIKTRGQQVTLSCSPISGHRSVSWYQQTPGQGLQFLFEYFSETQRNKGNFPGRFSGRQFSNSRSEMNVSTLELGDSALYLCASSLDAGIGEQYFGPGTRLTVT.